The 23 T cell receptor beta chains presented below share a single source sample, sequenced in a study of T cell responses to AZD1222 COVID-19 vaccine. Repertoires were generated with immunoSEQ multiplex PCR, while TCRdb's copy carries only in-frame clones and drops some. The data show about 66,000 clones, about 90% seen once. This specimen consisted of peripheral blood, obtained on day 0 of AZD1222 vaccination. The receptors stem from an adult in good health.

V usage is TRBV27 and J usage is TRBJ1-2; TRBD1 might be the D (6 bases). Trimming took 5 bases from V and 8 from J, leaving 15 bases between them. Germline loops: CDR1 MNHEY, CDR2 SMNVEV (reference sequence). The CDR3 covers 13 residues. CDR3: CASSPLGGRGYTF. In DNA, the CDR3 is TGTGCCAGCAGTCCGTTAGGGGGTCGAGGCTACACCTTC.

The V gene is TRBV18, the J gene TRBJ1-5, with 7 nucleotides matching TRBD1. The CDR3 consists of 14 residues. Germline CDR1 KGHSH, CDR2 LQKENI. The ends lost 6 bases at V and 5 bases at J; junction bases unmatched: 7. CDR3 loop: CASSSTGHDQPQHF. The CDR3, as DNA: TGTGCCAGCTCCTCGACAGGGCACGATCAGCCCCAGCATTTT.

In nucleotides, the CDR3 is TGTGCCAGCAGTGTAGAGCGGGGGGGCGAGCAGTACTTC. This gives the protein CASSVERGGEQYF. The chain couples TRBV6-4 to TRBJ2-7, with TRBD2 identical over 10 bases. The CDR3 length is 13 residues. The junction had 3 bases not matched to a gene; V was cut back by 4 bases and J by 6 bases. The germline gives CDR1 MRHNA, CDR2 SNTAGT.

J is TRBJ1-4 and V is TRBV3-1 (or the pseudogene TRBV3-2); a possible D gene is TRBD1 (5 bases). Germline V gives CDR1 LGHDT, CDR2 YNNKEL (reference sequence). The V gene lost 3 bases and the J gene lost 6 bases, with 14 bases spanning the gap. CDR3 size: 15 residues. CDR3 in amino acids: CASSQYESGDEKLFF. Written as DNA, the CDR3 is TGTGCCAGCAGCCAGTACGAGTCGGGGGATGAAAAACTGTTTTTT.

The chain uses TRBV7-9 and TRBJ1-3, with TRBD1 matching over 7 bases. The CDR3 has 13 amino acids. V lost 2 bases to trimming and J lost 8 bases; unmatched junction nucleotides: 3. Germline V gene lookup returns CDR1 SEHNR and CDR2 FQNEAQ (reference sequence). CDR3 residues: CASSLTQGDTIYF. The CDR3 nucleotides read TGTGCCAGCAGCTTAACGCAGGGGGACACCATATATTTT.

The chain couples TRBV6-5 to TRBJ1-2; the D gene is possibly TRBD1 (5 bases). CDR3 length: 13 residues. Per germline, CDR1 MNHEY and CDR2 SVGAGI. Deletions cut 7 bases from V and 0 bases from J, with 9 bases between. This CDR3 is CASKRGTNYGYTF. DNA of the CDR3: TGTGCCAGCAAGCGGGGGACTAACTATGGCTACACCTTC.

The chain combines TRBV19 with TRBJ1-1; no clear D. Germline CDR1 LNHDA, CDR2 SQIVND (reference sequence). The CDR3 consists of 15 residues. Between the trimmed V and J ends, which lost 7 bases and 0 bases, there was a span of 15 bases. In DNA form, the CDR3 reads TGTGCCAGTACCATGAGCGGGTTTATGAACACTGAAGCTTTCTTT. Amino acids: CASTMSGFMNTEAFF.

The V gene is TRBV4-3, the J gene TRBJ1-5, with D unclear. The V end was cut by 1 base, the J end by 7 bases, with 8 bases between. Germline lookup yields CDR1 LGHNA and CDR2 YSLEER. The CDR3 is 13 residues long. CDR3 protein: CASSQGRSQPQHF. The CDR3 DNA sequence: TGCGCCAGCAGCCAAGGAAGAAGCCAGCCCCAGCATTTT.

The chain combines TRBV10-2 with TRBJ2-3; TRBD1 matches at 11 bases. The V gene end was trimmed by 0 bases and the J gene end by 14 bases; junction bases not matched to a gene: 4. Germline CDR1 is WSHSY and CDR2 is SAAADI. CDR3 size: 13 residues. CDR3 sequence (DNA): TGCGCCAGCAGTGAGTCGACTGGGACAGGGGGGTATTTT. Translating it yields CASSESTGTGGYF.

V is TRBV7-9 and J is TRBJ2-5; 9 bases line up with TRBD2. Trimming at V came to 2 bases and at J to 0 bases, leaving 7 bases not matched to a gene. The V gene's germline CDR1 is SEHNR and CDR2 FQNEAQ (reference sequence). The CDR3 has 17 amino acids. The CDR3 coding sequence is TGTGCCAGCAGCTTAAGCTTGGTAGCGGGGGACCAAGAGACCCAGTACTTC. The encoded protein is CASSLSLVAGDQETQYF. Combining the CDR3 with reference TRBV7-9 and TRBJ2-5 gives the whole variable domain DTGVSQNPRHKITKRGQNVTFRCDPISEHNRLYWYRQTLGQGPEFLTYFQNEAQLEKSRLLSDRFSAERPKGSFSTLEIQRTEQGDSAMYLCASSLSLVAGDQETQYFGPGTRLLVL.

The CDR3 nucleotides are TGTGCCAGCAGTTTAAGGTTCTACGAGCAGTACTTC. Amino acid sequence: CASSLRFYEQYF. This chain links TRBV12-3 or TRBV12-4 with TRBJ2-7; D gene unclear. V was pared by 2 bases and J by 3 bases, with 5 bases between. The CDR3 loop spans 12 amino acids.

The chain is built from TRBV5-6 and TRBJ2-7; maybe TRBD1 (7 bases). The V end lost 0 bases, the J end lost 1 base, and 20 bases lay between the germline ends. This CDR3 comprises 18 residues. CDR1 and CDR2 from the germline V gene are SGHDT and YYEEEE. The CDR3, as DNA: TGTGCCAGCAGCTTGGATAGCGTGGTTCCAGGGGGGTCCTACGAGCAGTACTTC. Translation gives CASSLDSVVPGGSYEQYF. Full variable domain (outside the CDR3, taken from reference TRBV5-6 and TRBJ2-7): DAGVTQSPTHLIKTRGQQVTLRCSPKSGHDTVSWYQQALGQGPQFIFQYYEEEERQRGNFPDRFSGHQFPNYSSELNVNALLLGDSALYLCASSLDSVVPGGSYEQYFGPGTRLTVT.

The sample holds a few counts of this clone. This chain uses TRBV6-5 with TRBJ2-7, with D possibly being TRBD1 (6 bases). Trimming cost V 2 bases and J 0 bases, with 8 bases left between them. The CDR3 runs 14 residues. Per the germline V gene, CDR1 is MNHEY and CDR2 is SVGAGI. CDR3 coding DNA: TGTGCCAGCAGTTACGCGGACAGCTCCTACGAGCAGTACTTC. It yields the protein CASSYADSSYEQYF.

This chain uses TRBV19 with TRBJ2-5; maybe TRBD1 (8 bases). This CDR3 region has 14 residues. CDR1 is LNHDA, CDR2 SQIVND, per germline (reference sequence). The ends were cut back, 6 bases at V and 2 bases at J, with 13 bases in the middle. In DNA form, the CDR3 reads TGTGCCAGTAGCAGCGGGACAGGACAAGAGACCCAGTACTTC. Amino acid sequence: CASSSGTGQETQYF.

The chain uses TRBV6-2 or TRBV6-3 and TRBJ2-3; D tentatively fits TRBD1 or TRBD2 (6 bases each). V dropped 2 bases and J dropped 5 bases, with 11 bases sitting between them. Germline lookup yields CDR1 MNHEY and CDR2 SVGEGT. The CDR3 sequence is 14 residues long. This CDR3 is CASSYGGGGDTQYF. In DNA, the CDR3 is TGTGCCAGCAGTTACGGCGGAGGGGGAGATACGCAGTATTTT.

This clone was seen more than once but under ten times. The J gene is TRBJ1-2, the V gene TRBV6-2 or TRBV6-3, with 8 positions matching TRBD1. The germline CDR1 and CDR2 sequences are MNHEY and SVGEGT. The CDR3 covers 16 residues. J gave up 2 bases and V 0 bases, and 5 bases lay outside the gene matches. The CDR3 here is CASSYSRTGPNYGYTF. The CDR3 DNA reads TGTGCCAGCAGTTACTCTCGGACAGGGCCAAACTATGGCTACACCTTC.

This rearrangement joins TRBV5-4 to TRBJ2-6; a weak D match, TRBD2 (5 bases). Trimming took off 0 bases at V and 0 bases at J, with 10 bases between the two ends. CDR3 length: 17 residues. CDR1 is SGHNT, CDR2 YYREEE, per germline (reference sequence). CDR3 in amino acids: CASSLEAAFSGANVLTF. CDR3 in DNA: TGTGCCAGCAGCTTGGAAGCGGCGTTCTCTGGGGCCAACGTCCTGACTTTC.

The gene calls are TRBV7-9 and TRBJ2-7; 8 bases match TRBD1. The V and J ends lost 2 bases and 0 bases, in that order; junction bases with no gene match: 6. Germline V gene lookup returns CDR1 SEHNR and CDR2 FQNEAQ (reference sequence). The CDR3 runs 16 residues. DNA for the CDR3: TGTGCCAGCAGCTTACTTACAACAGGGGGCTCCTACGAGCAGTACTTC. Translating it yields CASSLLTTGGSYEQYF. The whole variable domain, filled in from reference TRBV7-9 and TRBJ2-7, reads DTGVSQNPRHKITKRGQNVTFRCDPISEHNRLYWYRQTLGQGPEFLTYFQNEAQLEKSRLLSDRFSAERPKGSFSTLEIQRTEQGDSAMYLCASSLLTTGGSYEQYFGPGTRLTVT.

This chain uses TRBV7-8 with TRBJ1-6; D ambiguous. The V and J ends lost 0 bases and 0 bases respectively, with 9 bases between them. Germline CDR1 is SGHVS and CDR2 is FQNEAQ. The length of the CDR3 is 17 residues. The CDR3 here is CASSLAEAHSYNSPLHF. CDR3 coding DNA: TGTGCCAGCAGCTTAGCGGAGGCCCACTCCTATAATTCACCCCTCCACTTT.

This clone was picked up a small number of times. The rearrangement uses TRBV7-9 and TRBJ1-6, with 8 bases fitting TRBD1. The CDR3 has 17 amino acids. Per the germline V gene, CDR1 is SEHNR and CDR2 is FQNEAQ (reference sequence). Losses at the gene ends were 5 bases for V and 7 bases for J; bases not matched to a gene: 13. CDR3 protein: CASSPPWGDRFNSPLHF. As DNA, the CDR3 is TGTGCCAGCAGCCCTCCCTGGGGGGACAGGTTCAATTCACCCCTCCACTTT.

This CDR3 is CASSSRDRGFREQFF. The CDR3 DNA is TGTGCCAGCAGTTCCCGGGACAGGGGGTTCCGGGAGCAGTTCTTC. The chain combines TRBV6-6 with TRBJ2-1; the match to TRBD1 covers 11 bases. J gave up 10 bases and V 4 bases, and 9 bases lay outside the gene matches. The CDR3 length is 15 residues. CDR1 is MNHNY, CDR2 SVGAGI, per germline (reference sequence).

The chain recombines TRBV28 with TRBJ2-4, with TRBD2 matching over 12 bases. Germline-derived CDR1 and CDR2 are MDHEN and SYDVKM. V gave up 6 bases and J gave up 6 bases; unmatched junction bases: 9. The CDR3 loop spans 16 amino acids. The CDR3 here is CASSPPSGRAVNIQYF. CDR3 DNA: TGTGCCAGCAGCCCCCCTAGCGGGAGGGCGGTAAACATTCAGTACTTC.

Judged by abundance, this clone is medium-sized. This chain joins TRBV6-2 or TRBV6-3 and TRBJ1-1, with 8 bases that match TRBD1. V was clipped by 5 bases and J by 4 bases; unmatched bases: 0. The CDR3 totals 12 residues. Per germline, CDR1 MNHEY and CDR2 SVGEGT. The CDR3 nucleotides are TGTGCCAGCAGTGGGACAGGCACTGAAGCTTTCTTT. This translates into CASSGTGTEAFF.